The present entry profiles one T cell receptor (beta chain) with its context. This entry belongs to a study of PD-L1 blockade in urothelial cancer. The germline V gene encodes CDR1 SEHNR and CDR2 FQNEAQ (reference sequence). This CDR3 spans 18 amino acids. The J segment lost 1 base and the V segment lost 4 bases, leaving 13 bases of the junction unmatched. Documented time point: peripheral blood 6 weeks after treatment start. Each patient's cancer was a locally advanced or metastatic urothelial carcinoma. Data came from immunoSEQ multiplex PCR; TCRdb stores just in-frame clones and leaves some out. This sample has more than 90,000 clones; 75% to 90% occur once, and the top ten carry around 8.1%.

Sample: PBMCs, taken around atezolizumab (anti-PD-L1) treatment. The rearrangement links TRBV7-9 to TRBJ2-7, with 10 positions matching TRBD2. This TCR was sampled from a man aged 65 to 79 with urothelial cancer. The CDR3 spells CASSSHWTSGGSSYEQYF. CDR3 nucleotides: TGTGCCAGCAGCTCACACTGGACTAGCGGAGGCTCTTCCTACGAGCAGTACTTC. The whole variable domain, filled in from reference TRBV7-9 and TRBJ2-7, reads DTGVSQNPRHKITKRGQNVTFRCDPISEHNRLYWYRQTLGQGPEFLTYFQNEAQLEKSRLLSDRFSAERPKGSFSTLEIQRTEQGDSAMYLCASSSHWTSGGSSYEQYFGPGTRLTVT.